One and the same sample provided the 11 T cell receptor beta chains below, sequenced in a study of cytomegalovirus exposure and HLA in healthy donors. The study ran its PCR with 60 Vbeta and 13 Jbeta primers. Here immunoSEQ multiplex PCR was the method, and the copy in TCRdb shows in-frame clones only, minus some. The sample lists 170,000 or so clones; more than 80% were seen once. The sample taken for sequencing was PBMCs. These receptors were collected from a man aged 18 to 30 in good health and CMV-seronegative.

Turning to this clone: At one end the junction does not follow the germline gene, possibly because of a read error. The genes are TRBV7-7 and TRBJ2-1; 10 nucleotides align to TRBD2. Per the germline V gene, CDR1 is SSHAT and CDR2 is FNYEAQ (reference sequence). The CDR3 extends over 17 amino acids. CDR3 sequence (DNA): TGTGCTAGCAGCTTAGCCCCTCCTAGCGGGGGCCGTAATGAGCAGTTCTTC. It translates to CASSLAPPSGGRNEQFF.

This clone was detected once. Germline and junction disagree at one end, which may indicate a read error. V and J are TRBV7-9 and TRBJ1-4; D may be TRBD1 (5 bases). The CDR3 runs to 16 residues. Looked up from germline, CDR1 is SEHNR and CDR2 is FQNEAQ (reference sequence). The CDR3 DNA sequence: TGTTCCAGCAGCTTAGGTTCTAGGGGTTCGTATGAAAAACTGTTTTTT. Encoded protein: CSSSLGSRGSYEKLFF.

The chain employs TRBV10-3 and TRBJ2-5; possibly TRBD1 for D (5 bases). Trimming pared 6 bases from V and 4 bases from J, leaving 18 bases between. CDR1 is ENHRY, CDR2 SYGVKD, per germline. The CDR3 runs to 15 residues. The DNA for the CDR3 is TGTGCCATCAGGCAGGGTTCGGATATATCAGAGACCCAGTACTTC. Translation: CAIRQGSDISETQYF.

The chain is built from TRBV9 and TRBJ1-1; 11 bases are shared with TRBD1. V dropped 3 bases and J dropped 7; count of bases not matched to a gene: 5. CDR3 length: 14 amino acids. Germline V lookup: CDR1 SGDLS, CDR2 YYNGEE. CDR3 sequence reads: CASSGGQGAGEAFF. CDR3 sequence (DNA): TGTGCCAGCAGCGGCGGACAGGGGGCGGGTGAAGCTTTCTTT. Using reference TRBV9 and TRBJ1-1 for the parts outside the CDR3, the full variable domain is DSGVTQTPKHLITATGQRVTLRCSPRSGDLSVYWYQQSLDQGLQFLIQYYNGEERAKGNILERFSAQQFPDLHSELNLSSLELGDSALYFCASSGGQGAGEAFFGQGTRLTVV.

The chain couples TRBV28 to TRBJ1-2, with 8 bases identical to TRBD1. J gave up 4 bases and V 4 bases, and 8 bases lay outside the gene matches. Germline V gene sequence: CDR1 MDHEN, CDR2 SYDVKM. This CDR3 has 15 residues. The CDR3 protein is CASSSGQGRLYGYTF. In DNA form, the CDR3 reads TGTGCCAGCAGTTCCGGACAGGGTCGTCTCTATGGCTACACCTTC.

The chain uses TRBV21-1 and TRBJ2-5; the tabulated D call, TRBD1, remains unverified against the DNA. TRBV21-1 is annotated as a pseudogene. This CDR3 region has 15 residues. CDR3 loop: CASLGRVVDQETQYF. The CDR3 nucleotides read TGTGCCAGCCTTGGCAGGGTTGTAGACCAAGAGACCCAGTACTTC.

The chain recombines TRBV27 with TRBJ2-1, with 8 bases that match TRBD1. The CDR3 length is 15 residues. V lost 6 bases, J lost 0 bases, and 4 bases stayed unmatched. Germline V gene lookup returns CDR1 MNHEY and CDR2 SMNVEV (reference sequence). The CDR3 spells CASRNTGGSYNEQFF. The CDR3 bases are TGTGCCAGCAGAAATACAGGGGGCTCCTACAATGAGCAGTTCTTC.

A note on this clone: The junction differs from germline at one of its ends, possibly a read error. V gene TRBV7-7 combines with J gene TRBJ2-3, with 10 nucleotides matching TRBD1. CDR3 size: 15 residues. Germline CDR1 is SSHAT and CDR2 is FNYEAQ (reference sequence). CDR3 residues: CASSFGQGVLDTQYF. As DNA, the CDR3 is TGTGCTAGCAGCTTCGGACAGGGGGTACTAGATACGCAGTATTTT.

V is TRBV6-5 and J is TRBJ1-2; 7 bases line up with TRBD1. Germline trimming cut 7 bases from V and 5 bases from J; bases unmatched to any gene: 13. This CDR3 spans 15 amino acids. Germline-derived CDR1 and CDR2 are MNHEY and SVGAGI. The CDR3 sequence is CASTLLDRAPYGYTF. CDR3 coding DNA: TGTGCCAGCACCTTACTCGACAGGGCACCTTATGGCTACACCTTC.

The rearrangement uses TRBV9 and TRBJ1-1; D not resolved. V was trimmed by 3 bases and J by 4 bases, leaving 16 bases between them. CDR1 and CDR2 from the germline V gene are SGDLS and YYNGEE. The CDR3 sequence is 15 residues long. CDR3 DNA: TGTGCCAGCAGCGAGGAGGGTTCATCGATCACTGAAGCTTTCTTT. Its translation is CASSEEGSSITEAFF.

The genes are TRBV5-4 and TRBJ2-7, with TRBD1 identical over 7 bases. Germline V gives CDR1 SGHNT, CDR2 YYREEE (reference sequence). This CDR3 is 14 amino acids long. V shed 2 bases, J shed 3 bases, and the junction held 5 bases outside the gene matches. CDR3: CASSFRQGFYEQYF. The DNA of the CDR3 is TGTGCCAGCAGCTTTCGACAGGGTTTCTACGAGCAGTACTTC.